This T cell receptor beta chain was sequenced for a study of OX40 agonist ivuxolimab in advanced cancers. Study-wide background: Patients were dosed with the agonistic anti-OX40 (CD134) antibody ivuxolimab. Study results and limitations: Clones of CD4+ and CD8+ blood T cells grew by week 6 at doses of 0.1 to 3.0 mg/kg. Patients with a partial response at 0.1-3.0 mg/kg had among the lowest clonal expansion.

V shed 1 base and J shed 7 bases, with 7 bases lying between them. This CDR3 has 13 residues. Looked up from germline, CDR1 is LNHNV and CDR2 is YYDKDF (reference sequence). Sequencing was performed with immunoSEQ multiplex PCR; in TCRdb, only in-frame clones are kept and a portion is missing. The sample contains fewer than 70,000 clones, roughly nine tenths of which appear only once. As concerns this clone: Its antigen remains unknown.

This TCR came from an adult with an advanced solid tumor such as melanoma, head and neck, liver or kidney cancer. The specimen comprised CD4+ or CD8+ T cells sorted from blood, sampled in a trial of the OX40 agonist ivuxolimab. The V call is TRBV15, the J call TRBJ1-4; D is unclear. In DNA form, the CDR3 reads TGTGCCACCAGCAGAGCCGAAGTTGAAAAACTGTTTTTT. Protein: CATSRAEVEKLFF. The whole variable domain, remainder taken from reference TRBV15 and TRBJ1-4, is DAMVIQNPRYQVTQFGKPVTLSCSQTLNHNVMYWYQQKSSQAPKLLFHYYDKDFNNEADTPDNFQSRRPNTSFCFLDIRSPGLGDTAMYLCATSRAEVEKLFFGSGTQLSVL.